This TCR beta chain was profiled in a study of shared clonotypes between healthy human individuals. The CDR3 sequence is 14 residues long. Germline V gene data show CDR1 as WSHSY and CDR2 as SAAADI. The V gene end was trimmed by 7 bases and the J gene end by 2 bases; junction bases not matched to a gene: 5. This clone was seen just once. Its cognate antigen is unknown. Profiled with immunoSEQ multiplex PCR; TCRdb holds only in-frame clones, not every one. The sample has approximately 340,000 clones; under 80% are singletons. General observations from the study: The naive CD4 repertoires of a handful of donors were compared, and approximately 4.5% of clonotypes were shared.

What was sequenced was memory CD4+ T cells sorted from blood. Subset meaning: CD45RA-negative fraction. The rearrangement links TRBV10-2 to TRBJ1-1, with TRBD1 matching 9 bases. This TCR was sampled from a man aged 25 to 40 in good health. The CDR3, as DNA: TGCGCCAGCACTGGGACAGGGTTCAACACTGAAGCTTTCTTT. It specifies CASTGTGFNTEAFF.